A selection of T cell receptor beta chains follows, all from one sample in a study of blood T cells in healthy people across ages. TCRdb re-derived calls from the 5' RACE reads in MiXCR, one entry per CDR3 protein. This table has 730,000 or so distinct CDR3 sequences, 35% to 45% appearing once. Sequenced: blood. These receptors all stem from a woman aged 55-70 years in good health. CDR3s include the opening cysteine and the closing phenylalanine or tryptophan. Fields, in order: D gene, V gene, J gene, CDR3 protein. D genes are given only for firm matches.

TRBD1,TRBV29-1,TRBJ2-6,CSVPGTVAGANVLTF
TRBD1,TRBV28,TRBJ2-3,CASSSVSGGTGNIDTQYF
TRBD2,TRBV29-1,TRBJ2-5,CSVVSLAGARETQYF
TRBD2,TRBV24-1,TRBJ2-3,CATSGGREEADTQYF
TRBD2,TRBV24-1,TRBJ2-3,CATSVRESPRTDTQYF
TRBD1,TRBV7-2,TRBJ2-1,CASSFARDSEKFF
-,TRBV2,TRBJ1-6,CASNPGANSPLHF
TRBD2,TRBV14,TRBJ2-1,CASSPGTSGRQFF
TRBD1,TRBV18,TRBJ2-7,CASSLGRGLSSYEQYF
TRBD2,TRBV20-1,TRBJ2-1,CSAHLGLAGYGEQFF
TRBD2,TRBV11-2,TRBJ2-1,CASSLGTSGNGEQFF
TRBD1,TRBV10-3,-,CAISEQGVYEQYF
TRBD2,TRBV6-2/TRBV6-3,TRBJ2-1,CASSYGGSPPPYNEQFF
-,TRBV7-9,TRBJ1-1,CATIPPWTKRESEAFF
-,TRBV27,TRBJ2-7,CASRDFSSYEQYF
-,TRBV9,TRBJ1-6,CAGSVSPGSSPLHF
-,TRBV3-1,-,CASSTRQDNEQYF
TRBD2,TRBV6-5,TRBJ2-3,CASSYAGGGDTQYF
TRBD1,TRBV6-1,TRBJ1-5,CASRSGTGGNQPQHF
-,TRBV14,TRBJ2-5,CASSQGGTVKETPYF
TRBD1,TRBV7-2,TRBJ1-4,CASSPQTGDNEKLFF
TRBD2,TRBV3-1,TRBJ2-5,CASSTMGGNNEQYF
TRBD1,TRBV29-1,TRBJ2-7,CSVEATGQGSYEQYF
TRBD2,TRBV2,TRBJ2-3,CASRGSGKGTDTQYF
-,TRBV5-1,TRBJ1-6,CASSLEVVRNSPLHF
-,TRBV4-3,TRBJ2-1,CASSQDRSTGRFF
-,TRBV6-5,TRBJ2-1,CASSLGTPRNEQFF
-,TRBV7-2,TRBJ2-5,CASSLNGGLQETQYF
-,TRBV27,TRBJ1-5,CASSFLPARGDSNQPQHF
TRBD2,TRBV20-1,TRBJ2-7,CSASQASGLNEQYF
-,TRBV20-1,TRBJ1-6,CSARLPNTGSYNSTLHF
TRBD2,TRBV20-1,TRBJ2-1,CGARKRGGLGNEQFF
TRBD1,TRBV18,TRBJ1-1,CASSPTGTGKNTEAFF
TRBD2,TRBV4-1,TRBJ2-7,CASSQDTAGAYERYF
-,TRBV5-5,TRBJ2-1,CASSFGGRGGYNEQFF
-,TRBV3-1,TRBJ1-5,CASSPHSVVNQPQHF
-,TRBV29-1,TRBJ2-2,CSVGLGSSHTGELFF
-,TRBV3-1,TRBJ1-4,CASSQGSGALNNEKLFF
TRBD1,TRBV27,TRBJ2-1,CASRTGWDNEQFF
TRBD1,TRBV9,TRBJ1-6,CASSVSEQGNSPLHF
-,TRBV27,TRBJ1-2,CASSSDRLYYGYTF
-,TRBV7-2,TRBJ1-2,CASSPSIRDSGYTF
-,TRBV13,TRBJ1-2,CASSFKQDPRINYGYTF
TRBD1,TRBV10-1,TRBJ1-5,CASRGQGPQHF
TRBD2,TRBV4-3,TRBJ2-1,CASSQDRRGLADRGREQFF
TRBD1,TRBV27,TRBJ1-1,CASSLSRGRGDTEAFF
TRBD1,TRBV7-9,TRBJ1-2,CAGSFRDRGSYGYTF